The T cell receptor beta chain described here comes from a study of T cell clones after liver transplantation. Study context: Pre-transplant mixed lymphocyte reactions yielded third-party-reactive TCRbeta sequences as comparators for graft-donor-reactive sequences. Three of the eight recipients were HCV-positive; the rest had non-autoimmune, non-viral transplant indications. Tolerant meant at least one year fully off immunosuppression without liver enzymes above twice normal.

Only in-frame clones appear in the TCRdb table, and some are missing; sequencing was by immunoSEQ multiplex PCR. The sample consists of approximately 51,000 clones, about 67% of them appearing once. This clone has just a few counts. What it recognizes is unknown. The V gene lost 3 bases and the J gene lost 3 bases, with 11 bases spanning the gap. CDR3 length: 14 residues. CDR1 is SGHTA and CDR2 is FQGNSA in the germline V gene. General study results and limits: Post-transplant time points were not standardized, so conclusions are preliminary.

The source material was CD4+ T cells from blood, sampled more than 53 months after liver transplant. The genes are TRBV7-2 and TRBJ1-2; D call uncertain. The sequence was obtained from a human patient who received a liver transplant. Some T cells may originate from the graft donor. In nucleotides, the CDR3 is TGTGCCAGCAGCTTTTTGACGAGGGACTATGGCTACACCTTC. It specifies CASSFLTRDYGYTF.